This T cell receptor (beta chain) was sequenced for a study of response to subunit inactivated influenza vaccine. General study findings and limits: Every seasonal influenza vaccination brings in few new T cells, the authors suggested.

Via MiXCR, TCRdb re-called the RT-PCR reads, giving one row per CDR3 protein. The table includes more than 400,000 distinct CDR3 sequences, 6% to 9% detected once. For this clonotype: Its antigen remains unidentified.

The input for sequencing was PBMCs from blood, taken less than 30 months after vaccination. The origin of this receptor is a man in his fifties or sixties who received an inactivated influenza vaccine.

The CDR3 region is CASSFRPGLGKNIQYF. The CDR3 DNA is TGTGCCAGCAGCTTTAGACCAGGGTTAGGCAAAAACATTCAGTACTTC. The chain uses TRBV7-2 and TRBJ2-4; D may be TRBD1 (5 bases). The V end was cut by 3 bases, the J end by 3 bases, with 15 bases between. CDR3 length: 16 residues. Germline lookup yields CDR1 SGHTA and CDR2 FQGNSA.